This TCR beta chain was identified in a study of CD8 T cells in Susac syndrome (dated 2019 in TCRdb). As for the study more broadly: Whether CD8+ T cell activation and differentiation in Susac syndrome was antigen driven was tested using repertoire sequencing. On the study overall, not on this receptor specifically: The number of individuals in the TCR sequencing and HLA analysis was recognized as being relatively small.

RNA was extracted using the RNeasy kit, and about 0.5 to 1 ug of the RNA was reverse transcribed with random hexamers. The immunoSEQ multiplex PCR assay, which covers 54 Vbeta and 13 Jbeta segments, was used to amplify TCR beta CDR3 regions. PCR amplification bias was corrected using a synthetic template baseline for primer optimization and computational correction. The published analysis was carried out like this. Only productive sequences were kept, with reads annotated to V, D and J genes according to IMGT and analyzed in immunoSEQ Analyzer. Clonality was calculated as one minus the Shannon entropy normalized by log2 of the number of productive unique sequences. Public and private clones were assessed among the 100 most prevalent clones of each patient and control. A clone was defined as Susac-specific if it was absent from the healthy and MS cohorts, from around 960 published viral clones and from other ImmuneACCESS disease sequences. TCRdb handled the public reads itself, with Q25 trimming in fastp and clone calling in MiXCR, and kept productive beta chains. Each record represents a unique CDR3 protein, reported with the most common genes and DNA among its rows. TCRdb's processing, not the study's, gives the V and J calls here. This sample is represented by 150,000 to 200,000 distinct CDR3 sequences; 80% to 95% of them were singletons. Together, the top ten hold roughly 0.1% of the sample.

Comment on this clonotype: Its binding antigen is unknown. No base qualities exist here, and no much larger clone lies one base off it.

The CDR3 contains 15 residues, cysteine and phenylalanine counted. The DNA shown is the 45-base CDR3, in frame from base 1. Trimming removed 5 bases from V and 7 bases from J; the gene matches leave 10 bases unexplained. From the germline V gene, CDR1 is SGHTA and CDR2 is FQGTGA. High-throughput TCR beta sequencing profiled peripheral blood CD8+ and CD4+ T cells from healthy donors, Susac syndrome patients and multiple sclerosis patients. The multiple sclerosis controls were treatment-naive patients who had stable or active relapsing-remitting disease and met the revised McDonald criteria. Bulk CD8+ and CD4+ T cells were purified magnetically by negative isolation, whereas CD8+ TEMRA cells were enriched by FACS. Blood was drawn into EDTA tubes, processed within 24 hours, and PBMCs were isolated by density gradient centrifugation. PBMCs intended for TCR sequencing were cryopreserved in liquid nitrogen and thawed later in a water bath at 37 degrees C. The sorted or isolated CD4+, CD8+ and CD8+ TEMRA cells had a purity of 90% or higher.

Sequenced input: CD4+ T cells from PBMCs. The chain is made from TRBV7-3 and TRBJ2-1; 8 of the junction bases match TRBD2. This receptor was taken from a human donor with multiple sclerosis. The CDR3 region reads CASSLSGSGSNEQFF. The DNA sequence is as follows: TGTGCCAGCAGCCTGAGCGGGAGTGGTTCGAATGAGCAGTTCTTC.